Listed below are T cell receptor beta chains from one sample, sequenced in a study of shared clonotypes between healthy human individuals. Data came from immunoSEQ multiplex PCR; TCRdb stores just in-frame clones and leaves some out. Altogether 2 million to 2.5 million clones are present, around 93% being singletons, with the ten largest covering about 1.8%. Sequencing was done on a sample of naive CD8+ T cells from PBMCs. These receptors all come from a man between 18 and 29 years old in good health. Some clones in this sample may be carry-over from other donors' samples. CDR3s include the opening cysteine and the closing phenylalanine or tryptophan. Fields, in order: V gene, clone size, CDR3 length, D gene, J gene, CDR3 protein, CDR3 DNA. A D gene is named only where the DNA matches it firmly. The size of a clone is reported for some rows only, either as once, few or many, or as a class for expanded clones.

>TRBV18|.|12|.|TRBJ1-1
CASSPPDTEAFF
TGTGCCAGCTCACCGCCGGACACTGAAGCTTTCTTT
>TRBV7-9|.|14|.|TRBJ2-1
CASSLGSHLSEQFF
TGTGCCAGCAGCTTAGGATCCCATTTATCCGAGCAGTTCTTC
>TRBV6-5|.|15|.|TRBJ2-2
CASSYFRGNTGELFF
TGTGCCAGCAGTTACTTTCGGGGGAACACCGGGGAGCTGTTTTTT
>TRBV7-2|.|17|TRBD2|TRBJ2-3
CASSLRNSGRATDTQYF
TGTGCCAGCAGCTTAAGGAATAGCGGGAGGGCCACAGATACGCAGTATTTT
>TRBV28|.|18|TRBD2|TRBJ2-3
CASSSPFGLAGVTDTQYF
TGTGCCAGCAGTTCCCCCTTCGGTCTAGCGGGAGTGACCGATACGCAGTATTTT
>TRBV27|.|15|.|TRBJ1-5
CASSLSSNLWQPQHF
TGTGCCAGCAGTTTATCGTCGAACCTCTGGCAGCCCCAGCATTTT
>TRBV5-6|.|15|TRBD1|TRBJ1-1
CASSLGTGADTEAFF
TGTGCCAGCAGCTTGGGGACAGGGGCCGACACTGAAGCTTTCTTT
>TRBV5-6|once|14|.|TRBJ2-7
CASSLGLPGYEQYF
TGTGCCAGCAGCTTGGGGCTCCCGGGCTACGAGCAGTACTTC
>TRBV30|.|11|.|TRBJ1-1
CAWIKSSEAFF
TGTGCCTGGATAAAGAGTTCTGAAGCTTTCTTT
>TRBV9|.|12|.|TRBJ1-3
CASSVPGRTIYF
TGTGCCAGCAGCGTTCCTGGTAGGACCATATATTTT
>TRBV28|once|11|.|TRBJ2-7
CASSETYEQYF
TGTGCCAGCAGTGAGACCTACGAGCAGTACTTC
>TRBV28|.|14|.|TRBJ2-3
CASSAAGNTDTQYF
TGTGCCAGCAGTGCTGCGGGAAACACAGATACGCAGTATTTT
>TRBV27|.|16|.|TRBJ2-1
CASSFLVEPTYNEQFF
TGTGCCAGCAGTTTTTTAGTGGAGCCAACCTACAATGAGCAGTTCTTC
>TRBV29-1|.|13|.|TRBJ1-2
CSVGDSFRGGYTF
TGCAGCGTCGGAGACAGTTTTCGCGGGGGCTACACCTTC
>TRBV5-8|.|15|.|TRBJ1-2
CASSFISGRNYGYTF
TGTGCCAGCAGCTTTATTTCCGGGAGAAACTATGGCTACACCTTC
>TRBV9|.|16|TRBD2|TRBJ2-3
CASSARLAGERDTQYF
TGTGCCAGCAGCGCCAGACTAGCGGGAGAACGAGATACGCAGTATTTT
>TRBV7-9|.|13|.|TRBJ2-1
CASSTPQGNEQFF
TGTGCCAGCAGTACCCCCCAGGGGAATGAGCAGTTCTTC
>TRBV2|.|14|.|TRBJ2-3
CASIPGRGTDTQYF
TGTGCCAGCATCCCGGGACGAGGCACAGATACGCAGTATTTT
>TRBV13|.|13|.|TRBJ2-7
CASRQKDSYEQYF
TGTGCCAGCAGGCAGAAGGACAGCTACGAGCAGTACTTC
>TRBV28|.|14|TRBD2|TRBJ2-1
CASSLLAGDNWQFF
TGTGCCAGCAGTCTACTAGCGGGAGATAATTGGCAGTTCTTC
>TRBV6-5|.|13|.|TRBJ2-7
CASSRMSPLEQYF
TGTGCCAGCAGCCGAATGTCCCCCTTGGAGCAGTACTTC
>TRBV2|.|17|.|TRBJ1-5
CASSDPEQILSNQPQHF
TGTGCCAGCAGTGACCCTGAACAGATCCTTAGCAATCAGCCCCAGCATTTT
>TRBV27|.|15|.|TRBJ2-5
CASSLSLGALGTQYF
TGTGCCAGCAGTTTATCTTTGGGGGCTCTAGGGACCCAGTACTTC
>TRBV9|.|14|.|TRBJ2-5
CASSESGYQETQYF
TGTGCCAGCAGCGAGTCAGGCTACCAAGAGACCCAGTACTTC
>TRBV4-1|.|15|.|TRBJ1-3
CASSQDLSIGNTIYF
TGCGCCAGCAGCCAAGATCTTTCCATTGGAAACACCATATATTTT
>TRBV9|once|20|TRBD1|TRBJ2-7
CASSVEKEDDRAPLFYEQYF
TGTGCCAGCAGCGTCGAAAAAGAAGACGACAGGGCTCCGCTTTTTTACGAGCAGTACTTC
>TRBV30|once|15|TRBD1|TRBJ1-2
CAWSVEDREEDGYTF
TGTGCCTGGAGTGTAGAGGACAGGGAGGAAGATGGCTACACCTTC
>TRBV5-1|.|14|TRBD1|TRBJ1-5
CASSLTGGGQPQHF
TGCGCCAGCAGCTTGACAGGGGGCGGTCAGCCCCAGCATTTT
>TRBV30|.|14|TRBD2|TRBJ2-7
CATPLGLAVDEQYF
TGTGCCACCCCTTTAGGACTAGCAGTTGACGAGCAGTACTTC
>TRBV7-8|.|15|.|TRBJ1-1
CASTAVPEGSTEAFF
TGTGCCAGCACCGCCGTTCCCGAGGGGAGCACTGAAGCTTTCTTT
>TRBV9|.|16|TRBD2|TRBJ2-1
CASSVLQTSGTQGQFF
TGTGCCAGCAGCGTGTTACAGACTAGCGGGACGCAAGGGCAGTTCTTC
>TRBV27|.|16|.|TRBJ1-4
CASSSFPLGANEKLFF
TGTGCCAGCAGTTCTTTCCCGTTGGGAGCTAATGAAAAACTGTTTTTT
>TRBV10-3|.|19|.|TRBJ2-7
CAISESKIFSGDRVGEQYF
TGTGCCATCAGTGAGTCTAAGATATTTAGCGGAGATCGGGTGGGCGAGCAGTACTTC
>TRBV2|.|15|.|TRBJ1-4
CASKNGRATNEKLFF
TGTGCCAGCAAAAACGGACGTGCAACTAATGAAAAACTGTTTTTT
>TRBV30|once|17|TRBD2|TRBJ2-5
CAWSVIRTSGTQETQYF
TGTGCCTGGAGTGTAATACGGACTAGCGGGACTCAAGAGACCCAGTACTTC
>TRBV6-1|.|12|TRBD1|TRBJ2-7
CASRGTVGEQYF
TGTGCCAGCAGAGGGACAGTGGGGGAGCAGTACTTC
>TRBV5-8|.|14|.|TRBJ2-5
CASIRSRAGETQYF
TGTGCCAGCATAAGAAGTAGGGCCGGAGAGACCCAGTACTTC
>TRBV4-3|.|15|.|TRBJ2-1
CASSQNYREKNEQFF
TGCGCCAGCAGCCAAAATTACAGGGAGAAAAATGAGCAGTTCTTC
>TRBV27|.|15|.|TRBJ2-7
CASSLFSSDVLEQYF
TGTGCCAGCAGTTTATTTTCTAGCGACGTCTTGGAGCAGTACTTC
>TRBV13|.|16|.|TRBJ2-7
CASSSHARDGSYEQYF
TGTGCCAGCAGCTCCCACGCCCGGGACGGCAGCTACGAGCAGTACTTC
>TRBV27|.|17|TRBD1|TRBJ1-3
CASSLADTTGAGNTIYF
TGTGCCAGCAGTTTAGCCGACACGACAGGGGCTGGAAACACCATATATTTT
>TRBV7-8|.|15|TRBD1|TRBJ1-2
CASSSGTGNNYGYTF
TGTGCCAGCAGCTCAGGGACAGGGAATAACTATGGCTACACCTTC
>TRBV6-6|.|14|.|TRBJ1-5
CASSYSQEDQPQHF
TGTGCCAGCAGTTACTCACAGGAAGATCAGCCCCAGCATTTT
>TRBV7-9|.|15|TRBD1|TRBJ1-4
CASSGRQGLEEKLFF
TGTGCCAGCAGCGGTCGACAGGGATTGGAAGAAAAACTGTTTTTT
>TRBV28|few|10|.|TRBJ1-2
CASRRGGYTF
TGTGCCAGCAGGCGTGGGGGCTACACCTTC
>TRBV7-9|.|15|.|TRBJ2-7
CASSLLVQGTYEQYF
TGTGCCAGCAGCTTATTGGTCCAGGGGACCTACGAGCAGTACTTC
>TRBV29-1|.|13|.|TRBJ1-2
CSVVLGPNYGYTF
TGCAGCGTTGTGTTGGGCCCTAACTATGGCTACACCTTC
>TRBV20-1|few|11|.|TRBJ1-2
CSARDGYGYTF
TGCAGTGCTAGAGACGGGTATGGCTACACCTTC
>TRBV5-4|.|16|.|TRBJ2-7
CASSEGARDFSYEQYF
TGTGCCAGCAGCGAGGGGGCGAGGGACTTCTCCTACGAGCAGTACTTC
>TRBV29-1|.|14|.|TRBJ2-7
CSVEVKDSPGEQYF
TGCAGCGTTGAAGTCAAAGACTCACCGGGGGAGCAGTACTTC
>TRBV19|.|10|.|TRBJ1-2
CASGGGGYTF
TGTGCCAGCGGAGGTGGTGGCTACACCTTC